The T cell receptor beta chain described here comes from a study of blood T cell repertoires in COVID-19. Study-level information: Both acute and convalescent COVID-19 samples were obtained from the United States, Italy and Spain.

The length of the CDR3 is 12 residues. The V end was cut by 4 bases, the J end by 5 bases, with 9 bases between. The assay was immunoSEQ multiplex PCR, and TCRdb's table has in-frame clones only and misses some. The sample yields approximately 210,000 clones, 82% seen once. The origin of this receptor is a woman of 80 years or more with acute or convalescent COVID-19. This chain joins TRBV23-1 and TRBJ2-7, with a possible D match to TRBD2 (5 bases). TRBV23-1 is annotated as an ORF whose role is uncertain. The sample consisted of peripheral blood. The CDR3, as DNA: TGCGCCAGCAGTCGAGGGAATAACGAGCAGTACTTC. Residues: CASSRGNNEQYF.